Listed below are T cell receptor beta chains from one sample, sequenced in a study of blood T cell repertoires in COVID-19. Repertoires were generated with immunoSEQ multiplex PCR, while TCRdb's copy carries only in-frame clones and drops some. The sample yields under 55,000 clones, roughly nine tenths seen once. Sequenced sample: peripheral blood. The receptors originated from a human donor in a cohort sampled during active COVID-19. Both conserved end residues are part of each CDR3. The D gene is left open where the match is weak. Clone size is stated in some rows and not others, as once, few, many or a class when expanded.

TRBV9	TRBJ1-3	-	-	CASSVRGENTIYF	TGTGCCAGCAGCGTACGGGGTGAAAACACCATATATTTT
TRBV5-4	TRBJ2-7	-	TRBD2	CASSLPSGGYQKYEQYF	TGTGCCAGCAGCTTGCCTAGCGGGGGGTACCAGAAGTACGAGCAGTACTTC
TRBV6-4	TRBJ2-3	once	TRBD2	CASSQRLAGGPDTQYF	TGTGCCAGCAGTCAACGACTAGCGGGGGGCCCAGATACGCAGTATTTT
TRBV6-6	TRBJ2-3	once	TRBD1	CASSRQGQDTQYF	TGTGCCAGCAGTCGACAGGGCCAAGATACGCAGTATTTT
TRBV27	TRBJ2-7	-	TRBD1	CASSPGQGVYEQYF	TGTGCCAGCAGTCCGGGACAGGGTGTCTACGAGCAGTACTTC
TRBV6-5	TRBJ2-2	-	-	CASSSPAGTGELFF	TGTGCCAGCAGTTCCCCAGCGGGCACCGGGGAGCTGTTTTTT
TRBV5-1	TRBJ2-1	-	TRBD1	CASSSGTGVYNEQFF	TGCGCCAGCAGCTCCGGGACAGGGGTTTACAATGAGCAGTTCTTC
TRBV5-4	TRBJ1-3	once	TRBD1	CASSGTGGASGNTIYF	TGTGCCAGCAGCGGAACAGGGGGCGCTTCAGGAAACACCATATATTTT
TRBV7-9	TRBJ1-5	few	TRBD1	CASSTDRYNQPQHF	TGTGCCAGCAGCACGGACAGGTACAATCAGCCCCAGCATTTT
TRBV5-1	TRBJ1-2	-	TRBD1	CASSLEGTAYGYTF	TGCGCCAGCAGCTTGGAGGGGACAGCCTATGGCTACACCTTC
TRBV4-3	TRBJ2-7	-	TRBD1	CASSRQPGQAYEQYF	TGCGCCAGCAGCCGACAACCGGGACAGGCATACGAGCAGTACTTC
TRBV9	TRBJ2-3	-	TRBD2	CASSELAGNTDTQYF	TGTGCCAGCAGCGAACTAGCGGGAAACACAGATACGCAGTATTTT
TRBV7-2	TRBJ1-5	-	TRBD1	CASSSAPGTDSNQPQHF	TGTGCCAGCAGCTCTGCCCCCGGGACAGATAGCAATCAGCCCCAGCATTTT
TRBV11-2	TRBJ2-3	-	TRBD2	CASSSTSGLSTDTQYF	TGTGCCAGCAGCTCAACTAGCGGGCTTAGCACAGATACGCAGTATTTT
TRBV30	TRBJ2-2	-	-	CAWSVQSLGELFF	TGTGCCTGGAGTGTACAGTCTTTGGGGGAGCTGTTTTTT